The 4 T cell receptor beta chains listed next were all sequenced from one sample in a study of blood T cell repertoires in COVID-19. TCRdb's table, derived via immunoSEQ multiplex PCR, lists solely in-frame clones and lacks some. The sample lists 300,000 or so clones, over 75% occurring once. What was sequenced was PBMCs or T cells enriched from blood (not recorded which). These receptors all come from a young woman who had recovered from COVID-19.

In DNA, the CDR3 is TGTGCCAGCAGCCAAAGGACAGACTATGGCTACACCTTC. Encoded protein: CASSQRTDYGYTF. The chain joins TRBV14 to TRBJ1-2; possible D gene TRBD1, 6 bases. Trimming shortened V by 2 bases and J by 3 bases, and 7 bases separated the two germline ends. CDR1 is SGHDN and CDR2 is FVKESK in the germline V gene. CDR3 length: 13 residues.

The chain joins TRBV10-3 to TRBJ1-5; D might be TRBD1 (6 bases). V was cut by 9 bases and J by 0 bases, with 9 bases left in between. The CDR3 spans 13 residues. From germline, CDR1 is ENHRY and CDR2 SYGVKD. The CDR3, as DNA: TGTGCCATAAACAGGGATAGCAATCAGCCCCAGCATTTT. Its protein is CAINRDSNQPQHF.

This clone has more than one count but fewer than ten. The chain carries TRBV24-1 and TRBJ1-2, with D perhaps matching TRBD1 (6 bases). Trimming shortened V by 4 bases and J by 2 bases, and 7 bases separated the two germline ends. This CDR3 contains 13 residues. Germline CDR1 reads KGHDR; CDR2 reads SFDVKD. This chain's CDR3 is CATSETGNYGYTF. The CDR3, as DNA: TGTGCCACCAGTGAGACAGGAAACTATGGCTACACCTTC.

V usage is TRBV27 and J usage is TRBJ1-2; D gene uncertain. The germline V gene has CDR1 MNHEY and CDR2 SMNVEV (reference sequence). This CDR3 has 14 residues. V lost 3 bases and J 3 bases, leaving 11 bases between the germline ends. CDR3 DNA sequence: TGTGCCAGCAGTTTTCGAGCAGACTACTATGGCTACACCTTC. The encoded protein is CASSFRADYYGYTF.